One TCR beta chain is described in this entry. What it binds is not known. The data derive from a study of Ad26.COV2.S vaccination and SARS-CoV-2 variants. The protocol was immunoSEQ multiplex PCR, while the TCRdb copy is restricted to in-frame clones and leaves out a portion. The sample carries over 250,000 clones, about 89% recorded once. Findings and limits, study-wide: Breadth and depth estimates from TCRs may understate total T cell responses.

Treatment noted: around 19 received Ad26.COV2.S at low or high dose, single or two shots; roughly five received placebo; per-sample allocation not given. Repertoires come from day 63 after the first vaccine or placebo injection. V was shortened by 3 bases and J by 7 bases, with 7 bases between the two germline ends. The CDR3 is made up of 11 amino acids. Germline CDR1 DFQATT, CDR2 SNEGSKA (reference sequence). The sequence was obtained from a person aged 18-65 years who received the Ad26.COV2.S COVID-19 vaccine or a placebo. The sequencing used peripheral blood, collected in a trial of Ad26.COV2.S vaccine versus placebo. The V call is TRBV20-1, the J call TRBJ2-1; D remains ambiguous. The CDR3 DNA reads TGCAGTGCTAGTACCGGGAATGAGCAGTTCTTC. Translated, it gives CSASTGNEQFF.